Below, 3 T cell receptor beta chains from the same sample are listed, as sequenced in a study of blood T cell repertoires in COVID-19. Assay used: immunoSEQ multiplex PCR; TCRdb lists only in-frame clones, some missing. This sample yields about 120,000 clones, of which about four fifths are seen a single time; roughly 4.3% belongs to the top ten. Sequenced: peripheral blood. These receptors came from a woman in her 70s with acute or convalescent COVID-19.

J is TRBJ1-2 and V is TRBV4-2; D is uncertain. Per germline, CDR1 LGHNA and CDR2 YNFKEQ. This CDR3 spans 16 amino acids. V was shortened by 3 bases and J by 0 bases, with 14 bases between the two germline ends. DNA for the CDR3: TGTGCCAGCAGCCATTCTTCCGGGATAGCTAACTATGGCTACACCTTC. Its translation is CASSHSSGIANYGYTF.

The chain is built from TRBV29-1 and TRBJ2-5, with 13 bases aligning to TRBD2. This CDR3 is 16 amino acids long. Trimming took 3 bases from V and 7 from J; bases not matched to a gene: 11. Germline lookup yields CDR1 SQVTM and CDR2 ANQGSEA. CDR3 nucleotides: TGCAGCGTTGACCCCGGGACTAGCGGGAACCTGGGGACCCAGTACTTC. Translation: CSVDPGTSGNLGTQYF.

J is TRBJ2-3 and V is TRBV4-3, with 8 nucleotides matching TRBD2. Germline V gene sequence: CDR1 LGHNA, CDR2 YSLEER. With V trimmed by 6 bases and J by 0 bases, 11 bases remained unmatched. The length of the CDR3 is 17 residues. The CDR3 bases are TGCGCCAGCAGTCAAACCCCCGCGGGGGGTAGCACAGATACGCAGTATTTT. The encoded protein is CASSQTPAGGSTDTQYF.